Detailed here is one T cell receptor beta chain. TCRdb re-called the 5' RACE reads, yielding one record per CDR3 amino acid sequence without DNA. The sample includes some 340,000 distinct CDR3 sequences. CDR1 is KGHSH and CDR2 is LQKENI in the germline V gene. CDR3 length equals 13 residues. These data come from a study of T cells expressing NK-cell markers. The specimen sequenced was blood T cells: a sorted CD56 or NKG2C T cell subset, CD4+ or CD8+ T cells, or bulk PBMC T cells (not recorded which). The rearrangement uses TRBV18 and TRBJ2-7; TCRdb's D gene call, TRBD1, goes unchecked for lack of DNA. The clonotype was recovered from a man aged 18-69 years in good health. The CDR3 reads CASCSGQTYEQYF. Full variable domain (missing parts from reference TRBV18 and TRBJ2-7): NAGVMQNPRHLVRRRGQEARLRCSPMKGHSHVYWYRQLPEEGLKFMVYLQKENIIDESGMPKERFSAEFPKEGPSILRIQQVVRGDSAAYFCASCSGQTYEQYFGPGTRLTVT.